This TCR beta chain was recovered during a study of T cells in tumors after PD-1 blockade. Study in general: A subset received ongoing vismodegib 150 mg daily alongside anti-PD-1 therapy. Study-level results: Peripheral recruitment is suggested, as some novel exhausted tumor clones were in pre-treatment blood.

Looked up from germline, CDR1 is LNHDA and CDR2 is SQIVND (reference sequence). The V end was cut by 3 bases, the J end by 1 base, with 9 bases between. This CDR3 region has 14 residues. Measured with immunoSEQ multiplex PCR; TCRdb has only the in-frame clones, and not every one. The sample carries approximately 63,000 clones, less than 85% recorded once. This clone came up once. What it binds is unknown. Template: tumor biopsy or peripheral blood genomic DNA, roughly 600-6,004 ng per sample. The sequence was obtained from a human donor with basal cell carcinoma. This sample comprised PBMCs, obtained after anti-PD-1 treatment. V gene TRBV19 combines with J gene TRBJ1-1; D gene uncertain. This CDR3 reads CASSIRATNTEAFF. CDR3 nucleotide sequence: TGTGCCAGTAGTATCCGGGCGACGAACACTGAAGCTTTCTTT.